The clone carrying this TCR beta chain was seen only once. The data derive from a study of T cell changes during pregnancy in multiple sclerosis. The CDR3 runs 13 residues. The V and J ends lost 8 bases and 4 bases respectively, with 12 bases between them. Per germline, CDR1 MDHEN and CDR2 SYDVKM. TCRdb's table, derived via immunoSEQ multiplex PCR, lists solely in-frame clones and lacks some. In the table there are approximately 99,000 clones, 90% of which are singletons. The rearrangement uses TRBV28 and TRBJ1-3; D might be TRBD1 (6 bases). Material: peripheral blood, obtained in the second trimester of pregnancy. The TCR was taken from a female donor in good health, enrolled as a control in a pregnancy study. CDR3 sequence: CASGGQGGNTIYF. In DNA, the CDR3 is TGTGCCAGCGGCGGCCAGGGGGGAAACACCATATATTTT.